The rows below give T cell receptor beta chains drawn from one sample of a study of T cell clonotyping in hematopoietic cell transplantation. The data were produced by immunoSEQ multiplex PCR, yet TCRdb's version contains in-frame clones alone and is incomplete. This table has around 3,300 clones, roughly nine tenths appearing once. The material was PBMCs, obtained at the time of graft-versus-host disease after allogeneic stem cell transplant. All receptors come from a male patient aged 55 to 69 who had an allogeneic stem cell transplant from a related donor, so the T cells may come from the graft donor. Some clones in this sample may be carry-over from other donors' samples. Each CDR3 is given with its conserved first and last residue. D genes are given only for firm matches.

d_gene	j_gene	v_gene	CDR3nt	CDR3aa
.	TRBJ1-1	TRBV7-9	TGTGCCAGCAGCTCCAGCATGGGCGGAGCTTTCTTT	CASSSSMGGAFF
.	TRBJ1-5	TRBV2	TGTGCCAGCAGTGGGCAAAGAACTTTGGGGCCCCAGCATTTT	CASSGQRTLGPQHF
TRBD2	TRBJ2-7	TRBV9	TGTGCCAGCAGCGTAGAGCCTAGCGGGGCATACGAGCAGTACTTC	CASSVEPSGAYEQYF
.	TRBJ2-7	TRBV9	TGTGCCAGCAGCACAAACGGAAGGGGCTCCGTTTACGAGCAGTACTTC	CASSTNGRGSVYEQYF
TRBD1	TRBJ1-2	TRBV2	TGTGCCAGCACCGGGACAGGGTTCTATGGCTACACCTTC	CASTGTGFYGYTF
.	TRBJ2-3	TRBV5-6	TGTGCCAGCAGCTTGGTAAGCGGGTACACAGATACGCAGTATTTT	CASSLVSGYTDTQYF
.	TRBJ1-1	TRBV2	TGTGCCAGGTCGGGGGGATGGGACACTGAAGCTTTCTTT	CARSGGWDTEAFF
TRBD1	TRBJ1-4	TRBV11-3	TGTGCCAGCAGCGTGACAGGGATAAATGAAAAACTGTTTTTT	CASSVTGINEKLFF
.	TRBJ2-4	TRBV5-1	TGCGCCAGCAGCCGCACAGAAGGGACCCTACTAGCCAAAAACATTCAGTACTTC	CASSRTEGTLLAKNIQYF
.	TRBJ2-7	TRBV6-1	TGTGCCAGCAGTGAGAACTCCTACGAGCAGTACTTC	CASSENSYEQYF
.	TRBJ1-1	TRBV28	TGTGCCAGCAGCGAGAGGGAGTATGCCGGTGAAGCTTTCTTT	CASSEREYAGEAFF
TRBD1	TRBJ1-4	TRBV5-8	TGTGCCAGCAGTCCTCCGGGACAGGGGGGAGAAAAACTGTTTTTT	CASSPPGQGGEKLFF
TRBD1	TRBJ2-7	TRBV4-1	TGCGCCAGCAGCCCGGGACAGGCAAGCTCCTACGAGCAGTACTTC	CASSPGQASSYEQYF